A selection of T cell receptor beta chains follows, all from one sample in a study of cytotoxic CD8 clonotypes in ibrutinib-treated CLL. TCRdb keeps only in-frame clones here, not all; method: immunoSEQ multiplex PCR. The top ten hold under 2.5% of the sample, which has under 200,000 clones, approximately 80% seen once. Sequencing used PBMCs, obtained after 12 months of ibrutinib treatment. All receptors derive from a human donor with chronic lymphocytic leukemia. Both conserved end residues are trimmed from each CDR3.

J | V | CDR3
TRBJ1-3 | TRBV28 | ASTPGTPSGNTIY
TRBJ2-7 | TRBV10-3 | AISAVGHEQY
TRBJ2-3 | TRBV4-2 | ASSYRLASTDTQY
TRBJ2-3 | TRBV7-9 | ASSRPGLAGANTDTQY
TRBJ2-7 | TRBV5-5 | ASSRDRTPIYEQY
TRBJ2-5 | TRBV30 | AWSRTYQETQY
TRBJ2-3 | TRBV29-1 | SVKGRSTDTQY
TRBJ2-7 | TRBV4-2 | ASSLAGGQY
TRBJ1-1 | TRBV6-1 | ASIWGPVVNTEAF
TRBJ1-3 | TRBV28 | ASSRARGGGNTIY
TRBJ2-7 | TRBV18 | ASSPSSYEQY
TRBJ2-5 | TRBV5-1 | ASSPRGGREETQY
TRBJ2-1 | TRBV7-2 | ASSFHEQF
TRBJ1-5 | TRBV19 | ASSLLTGYNQPQH
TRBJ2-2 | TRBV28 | ASRQYSGELF
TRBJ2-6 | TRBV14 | ASSRRDRGAGANVLT
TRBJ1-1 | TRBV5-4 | ASSLGGTGAGNTEAF
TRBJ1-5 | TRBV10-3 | AISTTVGRNQPQH
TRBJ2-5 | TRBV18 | ASSPAEVQETQY
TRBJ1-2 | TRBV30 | ASARSYGYT
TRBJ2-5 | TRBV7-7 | ASSSGRETQY
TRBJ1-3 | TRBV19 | ASSGNPPINTIY
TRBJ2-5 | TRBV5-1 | ASSLGRGQETQY
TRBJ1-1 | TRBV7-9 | ASSLTQNTEAF
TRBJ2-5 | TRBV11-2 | ASRGGAGGIQETQY
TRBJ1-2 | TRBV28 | ASSLDRNYGYT
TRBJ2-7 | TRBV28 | ASSGGLAGDYEQY
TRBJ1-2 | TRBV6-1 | ASNGGGREDYGYT
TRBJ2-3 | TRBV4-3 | ASSQDRPAGTSGGVGDTQY
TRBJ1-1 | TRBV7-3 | ASSSNRGGRLTEAF
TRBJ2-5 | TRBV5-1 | ASSLVGLQETQY
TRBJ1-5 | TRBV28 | ASNIRGNQPQH
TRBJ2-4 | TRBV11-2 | ASSFDRLENIQY
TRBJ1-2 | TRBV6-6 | ASSYDRGRTNYGYT
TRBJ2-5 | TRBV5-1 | ASSPGTSAETQY
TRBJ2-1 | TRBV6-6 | ASSPDFSGGEQF
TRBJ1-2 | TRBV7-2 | ASSPGRTVYGYT
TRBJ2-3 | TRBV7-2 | ASSHQPPGLVSDTQY
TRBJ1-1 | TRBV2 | ASSSTGRVSTEAF
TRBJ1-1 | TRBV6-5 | ASNPPGGNTEAF
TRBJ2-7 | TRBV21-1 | ASSKASGTGDEQY
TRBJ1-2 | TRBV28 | ASTSPVQGGGDGYT
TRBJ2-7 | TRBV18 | ASSSTGTPSYEQY
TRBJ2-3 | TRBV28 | ASSPPLAGAWNTQY
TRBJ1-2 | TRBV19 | ASSSKGRRDNYGYT
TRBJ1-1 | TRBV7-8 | ASSLNRGGEAF
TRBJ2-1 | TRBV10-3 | AISAGLENEQF
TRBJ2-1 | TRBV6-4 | ASSDSTSGRDEQF
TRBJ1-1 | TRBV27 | ASSLSGGRLNTEAF
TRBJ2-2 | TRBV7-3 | ASSLGGSSFIGGELF
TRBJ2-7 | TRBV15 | AGQGSSYEQY
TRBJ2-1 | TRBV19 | ASSSSGRASNEQF
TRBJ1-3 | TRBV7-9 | ASSSRLRQLSGNTIY
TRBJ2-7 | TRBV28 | ASDLSSGSSYEQY
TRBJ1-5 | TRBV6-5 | ASSRTDSNQPQH
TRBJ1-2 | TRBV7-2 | ASSPGQGRDGYT
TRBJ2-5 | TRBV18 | ASSPLTLGQGQETQY
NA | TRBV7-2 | ASSSSGPSYEQY